The source of this TCR beta chain is a study of T cell responses to AZD1222 COVID-19 vaccine. Study-wide context: Doses given second, at about 4 or about 12 weeks, were pooled. Study results and limitations: CD4 TCRs associated with vaccination spanned spike, dominating at 160-218 and 743-854. Rises in breadth and depth of Spike-specific TCRs came after two AZD1222 doses.

Turning to this clone: Its target is not known.

Germline CDR1 reads KGHSH; CDR2 reads LQKENI. There are 15 residues in the CDR3. After removal of 3 bases from V and 5 bases from J, the junction contained 8 bases not matched to a gene. The assay was immunoSEQ multiplex PCR, and TCRdb's table has in-frame clones only and misses some. The sample has about 100,000 clones, about 86% seen once. This sequence joins TRBV18 and TRBJ2-5; 8 bases fit TRBD1. The receptor comes from an adult in good health. The material sequenced was peripheral blood, taken on day 0 of AZD1222 vaccination. The CDR3, as DNA: TGTGCCAGCTCACCGGGGACAGGCGCTCCGGAGACCCAGTACTTC. Translation gives CASSPGTGAPETQYF.